This TCR beta chain is drawn from a study of T cells in Graves' hyperthyroidism and ophthalmopathy. General study points: Stable hyperthyroidism was separated from ophthalmopathy by a model based on 13 V-J features. Ophthalmopathy got predicted by the model a median roughly six months before its onset.

The CDR3 regions of TCR beta were amplified from RNA transcripts. First-round RT-PCR targeting the TCR CDR3 was performed with the HTBI primer set. MiXCR was run by TCRdb on the multiplex PCR reads, yielding one entry per CDR3 protein. The sample lists about 290,000 distinct CDR3 sequences; roughly an eighth were seen once. Recently diagnosed hyperthyroidism of less than 2 months' duration affected patients aged 18 to 65. Diagnostic decisions used clinical symptoms, serum thyroxine and TRAb, thyroid ultrasound and orbital computed tomography. V dropped 9 bases and J dropped 5; count of bases not matched to a gene: 8. Germline lookup yields CDR1 LNHDA and CDR2 SQIVND (reference sequence). The CDR3 sequence is 14 residues long. This clonotype has just a few counts. Its antigen is not known.

This TCR was recovered from a woman in her forties with Graves' hyperthyroidism. Sequenced input: blood. The chain carries TRBV19 and TRBJ2-3, with 10 bases identical to TRBD2. The CDR3 DNA reads TGTGCCAGCAAGCGGGAGGGCCCCGTAGATACGCAGTATTTT. Its protein is CASKREGPVDTQYF.